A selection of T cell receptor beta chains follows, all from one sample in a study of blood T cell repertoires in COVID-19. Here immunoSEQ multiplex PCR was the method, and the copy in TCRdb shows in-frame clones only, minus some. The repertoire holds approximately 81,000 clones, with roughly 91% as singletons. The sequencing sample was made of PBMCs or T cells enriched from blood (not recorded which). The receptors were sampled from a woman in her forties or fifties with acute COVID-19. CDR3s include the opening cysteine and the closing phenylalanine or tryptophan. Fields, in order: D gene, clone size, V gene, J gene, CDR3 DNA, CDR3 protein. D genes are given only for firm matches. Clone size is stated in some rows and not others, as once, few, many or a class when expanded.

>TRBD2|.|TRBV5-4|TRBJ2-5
TGTGCCAGCAGCTTCGGACTAGCGGGAGGAGGGGAGACCCAGTACTTC
CASSFGLAGGGETQYF
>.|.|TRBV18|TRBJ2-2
TGTGCCAGCTCACCAAACGCGGGTCGGACCGGGGAGCTGTTTTTT
CASSPNAGRTGELFF
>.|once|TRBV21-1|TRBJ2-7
TGTGCCAGCAGCAAAGGTTTACCGGGTTTGAGCTCCTACGAGCAGTACTTC
CASSKGLPGLSSYEQYF
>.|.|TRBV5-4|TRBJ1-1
TGTGCCAGCAGCGTCATCTCACCCTGGGGCGAGGACACTGAAGCTTTCTTT
CASSVISPWGEDTEAFF
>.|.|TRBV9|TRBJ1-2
TGTGCCAGCAGCGCCCAGGGGTCTCTAATCGGGGGCTACACCTTC
CASSAQGSLIGGYTF
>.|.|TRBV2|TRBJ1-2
TGTGCCAGCAATAGACAGAGTATCAACTATGGCTACACCTTC
CASNRQSINYGYTF
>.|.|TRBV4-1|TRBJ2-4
TGCGCCAGCAGCCGAGGAGGTAGTAGCATTCAGTACTTC
CASSRGGSSIQYF
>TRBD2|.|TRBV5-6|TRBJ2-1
TGTGCCAGCAGCTGGGGGCTAGCGGGAGAAGGATGGCATGAGCAGTTCTTC
CASSWGLAGEGWHEQFF
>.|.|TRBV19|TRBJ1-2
TGTGCCAGTAGTATCATGGGGCGAGACTATGGCTACACCTTC
CASSIMGRDYGYTF
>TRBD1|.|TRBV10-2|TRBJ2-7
TGCGCCAGCGGGACAGGGGATTACGAGCAGTACTTC
CASGTGDYEQYF
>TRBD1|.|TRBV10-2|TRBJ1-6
TGCGCCAGCACCGGCAGGGGGGAATCACCCCTCCACTTT
CASTGRGESPLHF
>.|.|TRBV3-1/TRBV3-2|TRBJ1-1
TGTGCCAGCAGCCAATTTGACAGGCAGAACACTGAAGCTTTCTTT
CASSQFDRQNTEAFF
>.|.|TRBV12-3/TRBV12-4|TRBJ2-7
TGTGCCAGCAGTTTAAACAGGGCAGGTGAGCAGTACTTC
CASSLNRAGEQYF
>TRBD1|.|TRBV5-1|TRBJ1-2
TGCGCCAGCAGCTCGACAGGGCCGGGGGGCTACACCTTC
CASSSTGPGGYTF
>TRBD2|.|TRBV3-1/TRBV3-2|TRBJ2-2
TGTGCCAGCAGCCAAGATGCCGGACCGTGGACGGGGAGGGTCGCCGGGGAGCTGTTTTTT
CASSQDAGPWTGRVAGELFF
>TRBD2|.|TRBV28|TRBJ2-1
TGTGCCAGCAGCCAGCCCTGGGGGGGGAGTTACAATGAGCAGTTCTTC
CASSQPWGGSYNEQFF
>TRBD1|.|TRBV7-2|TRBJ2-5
TGTGCCAGCAGCGAGCCGACAGGGGGCATCGGGGAGACCCAGTACTTC
CASSEPTGGIGETQYF
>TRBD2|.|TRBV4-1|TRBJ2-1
TGCGCCAGCAGCCCAGCGGGATCCCAGGGCTTGGGGTTCTTC
CASSPAGSQGLGFF
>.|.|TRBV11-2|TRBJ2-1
TGTGCCAGCAGCTTACCAAGGGATGGGTGGGAGTCCGCATACAATGAGCAGTTCTTC
CASSLPRDGWESAYNEQFF
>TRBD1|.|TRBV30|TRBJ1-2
TGTGCCTGGAGTGTAAACAGGGGGATTGGTGGCTACACCTTC
CAWSVNRGIGGYTF
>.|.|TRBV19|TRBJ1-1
TGTGCCAGTAGTAGGACTTCGAACACTGAAGCTTTCTTT
CASSRTSNTEAFF
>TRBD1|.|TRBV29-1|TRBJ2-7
TGCAGCGTTCCACGGACAGGGGGCGAGCAGTACTTC
CSVPRTGGEQYF
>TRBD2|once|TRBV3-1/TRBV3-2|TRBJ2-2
TGTGCCAGCAGTCACCCTCGACTAGCGGGGGGCTACCTGAGTCAGGACACCGGGGAGCTGTTTTTT
CASSHPRLAGGYLSQDTGELFF
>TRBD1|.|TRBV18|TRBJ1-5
TGTGCCAGCTCAACGGGACAGGGGTATAGCAATCAGCCCCAGCATTTT
CASSTGQGYSNQPQHF
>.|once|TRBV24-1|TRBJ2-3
TGTGCCACCAGTGACACGCGGGTTACAGATACGCAGTATTTT
CATSDTRVTDTQYF
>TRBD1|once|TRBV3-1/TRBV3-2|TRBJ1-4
TGTGCCAGCAGCCAAGAATCGGCAGGGGGGAATGAAAAACTGTTTTTT
CASSQESAGGNEKLFF
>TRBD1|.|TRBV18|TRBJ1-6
TGTGCCAGCTCACCGACAGGGGATAATTCACCCCTCCACTTT
CASSPTGDNSPLHF
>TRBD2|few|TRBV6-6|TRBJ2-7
TGTGCCAGCAGTCAGACTAGCGGGAGTCTAGGAATGGCCTACGAGCAGTACTTC
CASSQTSGSLGMAYEQYF
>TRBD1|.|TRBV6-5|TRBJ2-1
TGTGCCAGCAGTTACCCGAGGACAGGGGGCTACAATGAGCAGTTCTTC
CASSYPRTGGYNEQFF
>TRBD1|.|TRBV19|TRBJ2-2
TGTGCCAGTAGTATAGGACAGGGCGCCGGGGAGCTGTTTTTT
CASSIGQGAGELFF
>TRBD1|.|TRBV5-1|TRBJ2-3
TGCGCCAGCAGCGCGACAGGGGGCTATGGCACAGATACGCAGTATTTT
CASSATGGYGTDTQYF
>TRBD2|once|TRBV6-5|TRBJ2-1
TGTGCCAGCCGAGGACTAGCGGGAGTGGAGAATGAGCAGTTCTTC
CASRGLAGVENEQFF
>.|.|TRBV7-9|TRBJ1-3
TGTGCCAGCAGCTCCTGGGGGGGGCTCTCTGGAAACACCATATATTTT
CASSSWGGLSGNTIYF
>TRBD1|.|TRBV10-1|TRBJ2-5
TGCGCCAGCGCTCCCGGACAGGGCCTTCAAGAGACCCAGTACTTC
CASAPGQGLQETQYF
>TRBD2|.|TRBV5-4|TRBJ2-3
TGTGCCAGCAGCTCCCTAGCGGGAGGGGGCACAGATACGCAGTATTTT
CASSSLAGGGTDTQYF
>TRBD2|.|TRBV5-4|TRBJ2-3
TGTGCCAGCAGCTTGGAGAGCGGGAGAATGTCAGATACGCAGTATTTT
CASSLESGRMSDTQYF
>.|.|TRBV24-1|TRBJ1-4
TGTGCCACCAGTGATCCGGGGGATAATGAAAAACTGTTTTTT
CATSDPGDNEKLFF
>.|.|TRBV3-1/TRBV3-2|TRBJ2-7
TGTGCCAGCAGCCAATATACCGGGAGAATAACCTCCTACGAGCAGTACTTC
CASSQYTGRITSYEQYF
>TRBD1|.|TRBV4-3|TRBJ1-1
TGCGCCAGCAGCCACATAGACAGGGGGACCAAAGCTTTCTTT
CASSHIDRGTKAFF
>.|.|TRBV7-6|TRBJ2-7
TGTGCCAGCAGCTACCGGGACACTGCCTACGAGCAGTACTTC
CASSYRDTAYEQYF
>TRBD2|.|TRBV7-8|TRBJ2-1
TGTGCCAGCAGCTTTGTATCCGGACTAGCTGACAATGAGCAGTTCTTC
CASSFVSGLADNEQFF
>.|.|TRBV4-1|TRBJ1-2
TGCGCCAGCAGCCAAGCCCGAACGGGGAACTATGGCTACACCTTC
CASSQARTGNYGYTF
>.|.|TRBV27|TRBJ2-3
TGTGCCAGCAGCTACCTCCCGGGAGCAGATACGCAGTATTTT
CASSYLPGADTQYF
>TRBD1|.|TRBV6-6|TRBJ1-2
TGTGCCAGCAGTCAGACAGGGTCTTATAAGGACACCTTC
CASSQTGSYKDTF
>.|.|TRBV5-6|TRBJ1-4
TGTGCCAGCAGCACGGACAGACGAAATGAAAAACTGTTTTTT
CASSTDRRNEKLFF
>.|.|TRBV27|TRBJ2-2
TGTGCCAGCAGTCCTCAAGACAGGAACACCGGGGAGCTGTTTTTT
CASSPQDRNTGELFF
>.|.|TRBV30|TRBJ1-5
TGTGCCTGGAGCGGGGGACGGTACAATCAGCCCCAGCATTTT
CAWSGGRYNQPQHF
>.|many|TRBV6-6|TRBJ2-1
TGTGCCAGCACTAACTTCGGCAATGAGCAGTTCTTC
CASTNFGNEQFF
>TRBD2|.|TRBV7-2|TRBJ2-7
TGTGCCAGCAGCTTAGCTCCAATAGCGGGATACGAGCAGTACTTC
CASSLAPIAGYEQYF
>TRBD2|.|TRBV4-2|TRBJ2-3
TGTGCCAGCAGCCGCGGACTAGCGGGGCCCACAGATACGCAGTATTTT
CASSRGLAGPTDTQYF
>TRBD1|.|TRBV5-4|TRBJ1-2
TGTGCCAGCAGCTCACAGGGGGGTGGCTACACCTTC
CASSSQGGGYTF
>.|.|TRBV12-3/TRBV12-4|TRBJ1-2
TGTGCCAGCAGTTTCGACTATTATGGCTACACCTTC
CASSFDYYGYTF
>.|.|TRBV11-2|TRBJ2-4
TGTGCCAGCAGCTCATTAGAAAGGGGGATTCAGTACTTC
CASSSLERGIQYF
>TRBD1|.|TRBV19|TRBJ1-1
TGTGCCAGTAGTAGAACGCAGGGGGGCCCGTTGAACACTGAAGCTTTCTTT
CASSRTQGGPLNTEAFF
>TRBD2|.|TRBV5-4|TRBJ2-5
TGTGCCAGCAGCTTCGGGGGGAGGCAAGAGACCCAGTACTTC
CASSFGGRQETQYF
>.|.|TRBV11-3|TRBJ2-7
TGTGCCAGCAGCCCCTACGGCGACTCCGAGCAGTACTTC
CASSPYGDSEQYF
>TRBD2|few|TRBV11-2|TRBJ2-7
TGTGCCAGCAGCTTAGGCGGGCTAGCGGGGGCCTATTTCGAGCAGTACTTC
CASSLGGLAGAYFEQYF
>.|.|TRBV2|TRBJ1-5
TGTGCCAGCAGTGAAGCTCGGGGGGCGGGTCAGCCCCAGCATTTT
CASSEARGAGQPQHF
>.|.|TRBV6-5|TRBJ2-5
TGTGCCAGCAGTTACTCGGCCGACAGAGAGACCCAGTACTTC
CASSYSADRETQYF